The rows below give T cell receptor beta chains drawn from one sample of a study of shared clonotypes between healthy human individuals. This table comes from immunoSEQ multiplex PCR, and its TCRdb copy is limited to in-frame clones, with some not included. The sample includes millions of clones, about 92% seen only once; the top ten take about 1.8%. The specimen sequenced was naive CD8+ T cells from PBMCs. The receptors stem from a man younger than 35 in good health. Some clones in this sample may be carry-over from other donors' samples. Each CDR3 is given with its conserved first and last residue. Fields, in order: CDR3 DNA, CDR3 protein, J gene, V gene, clone size, D gene. The D gene is left open where the match is weak. A clone size is listed for some rows: how often the clone was seen (once, few, many), or a class if it is expanded.

TGTGCCAGCAGCCATACCGGGGCCCAATCCTACGAGCAGTACTTC,CASSHTGAQSYEQYF,TRBJ2-7,TRBV14,-,-
TGTGCCAGCTCATCCAGGACCCCGCGTATCGAAGGCTACACCTTC,CASSSRTPRIEGYTF,TRBJ1-2,TRBV13,-,-
TGTGCCAGCAGTCCGCGACAGAAAATCTCCTACGAGCAGTACTTC,CASSPRQKISYEQYF,TRBJ2-7,TRBV28,-,-
TGCGCCAGCAGCTCAACTACAGGGGCCATTCCCTACGAGCAGTACTTC,CASSSTTGAIPYEQYF,TRBJ2-7,TRBV4-3,once,TRBD1
TGTGCCAGCAGTGGGGGACACGAGATATACTATGGCTACACCTTC,CASSGGHEIYYGYTF,TRBJ1-2,TRBV25-1,-,-
TGTGCCAGCAGCTTGGACAGGCTGCCTGGGGCCAACGTCCTGACTTTC,CASSLDRLPGANVLTF,TRBJ2-6,TRBV7-3,-,TRBD1
TGTGCCAGCAGCGTAGGACCCGGGGCCAATTACGAGCAGTACTTC,CASSVGPGANYEQYF,TRBJ2-7,TRBV9,-,-
TGTGCCAGCAGTTTTTCTCCCCGGGACAGCTCCTACGAGCAGTACTTC,CASSFSPRDSSYEQYF,TRBJ2-7,TRBV28,-,TRBD1
TGTGCCAGCAGCCCTCAGTCAGCTGGGTGGAATGAAAAACTGTTTTTT,CASSPQSAGWNEKLFF,TRBJ1-4,TRBV28,-,-
TGTGCCAGCAGGAAAACTAGCGGGAGTTACGAGCAGTACTTC,CASRKTSGSYEQYF,TRBJ2-7,TRBV7-2,-,TRBD2
TGTGCCAGCAGTAGAATCCGGACCCTAAGGATCGAGCAGTACTTC,CASSRIRTLRIEQYF,TRBJ2-7,TRBV7-8,-,-
TGTGCCAGCAGTCCACTTAGAGGCGGATCAAATGAAAAACTGTTTTTT,CASSPLRGGSNEKLFF,TRBJ1-4,TRBV6-6,once,-
TGTGCCAGTAGTATAGCTAGCGGGACTGCCGAGCAGTACTTC,CASSIASGTAEQYF,TRBJ2-7,TRBV19,-,TRBD2
TGTGCCAGCAAACTTGCGGTAGCCCCAGGTAATGAGCAGTTCTTC,CASKLAVAPGNEQFF,TRBJ2-1,TRBV5-6,-,-
TGTGCCAGCAGCGTGACGGGGTGGGCCCTTACCGGGGAGCTGTTTTTT,CASSVTGWALTGELFF,TRBJ2-2,TRBV7-8,-,-
TGTGCCAGCACCCCAGATCGGGGGGCGAACACTGAAGCTTTCTTT,CASTPDRGANTEAFF,TRBJ1-1,TRBV7-8,-,-
TGCGCCAGCAGCCCAGGACAGCAAGAGACCCAGTACTTC,CASSPGQQETQYF,TRBJ2-5,TRBV4-3,-,-
TGTGCCACCAGCAGAGCCGGGGGACTCTCCAGCTCCTACGAGCAGTACTTC,CATSRAGGLSSSYEQYF,TRBJ2-7,TRBV15,-,-
TGTGCCAGCAGCAATCACTTGTACGGGGACAGGGAAGTAGACTATGGCTACACCTTC,CASSNHLYGDREVDYGYTF,TRBJ1-2,TRBV9,-,TRBD1
TGTGCCAGTAGTCCGGGAGGTCTAACTGAAGCTTTCTTT,CASSPGGLTEAFF,TRBJ1-1,TRBV19,-,-
TGTGCCAGCAGCCTAGCCCCCAGGGGAAACACTGAAGCTTTCTTT,CASSLAPRGNTEAFF,TRBJ1-1,TRBV28,-,-
TGTGCCAGCAGCTCCCTTGTGGGCACTGAAGCTTTCTTT,CASSSLVGTEAFF,TRBJ1-1,TRBV5-6,-,-
TGCGCCAGCAGCCGAGCTCAGGCGAACACTGAAGCTTTCTTT,CASSRAQANTEAFF,TRBJ1-1,TRBV4-1,-,-
TGTGCCAGTTCCCCGAGGGCTAACTATGGCTACACCTTC,CASSPRANYGYTF,TRBJ1-2,TRBV19,once,-
TGCAGCGTTTATTCTGTTCGGGGCTCTGGAAACACCATATATTTT,CSVYSVRGSGNTIYF,TRBJ1-3,TRBV29-1,-,-
TGTGCCAGCAGTGAAGGAAAAGGGGCTGGAAACACCATATATTTT,CASSEGKGAGNTIYF,TRBJ1-3,TRBV2,once,-
TGCAGCGCAGGAAGAAATTCCTACGAGCAGTACTTC,CSAGRNSYEQYF,TRBJ2-7,TRBV29-1,-,-
TGTGCCAGCAGTGTCCGGGACGCAGCCTCCGAGCAGTACTTC,CASSVRDAASEQYF,TRBJ2-7,TRBV27,-,-
TGCGCCAGCAGCCAAGATTCGATTATGAACACTGAAGCTTTCTTT,CASSQDSIMNTEAFF,TRBJ1-1,TRBV4-1,-,-
TGTGCCAGCAGCCGTCTCATAGGGTCGGGACAGATCGCCGGGGGCTACACCTTC,CASSRLIGSGQIAGGYTF,TRBJ1-2,TRBV28,-,TRBD1
TGTGCCATTTCAACTAGCTCCTCCTACAATGAGCAGTTCTTC,CAISTSSSYNEQFF,TRBJ2-1,TRBV10-3,-,-
TGTGCCAGCTCACCACCTAGCGGGAATCCCAATGAGCAGTTCTTC,CASSPPSGNPNEQFF,TRBJ2-1,TRBV18,-,TRBD2
TGCGCCAGCAGTTTGAGAACACAGGGGGCGTGGAACACTGAAGCTTTCTTT,CASSLRTQGAWNTEAFF,TRBJ1-1,TRBV5-1,-,TRBD1
TGTGCCAGCAGCTCTGAAAACACTGAAGCTTTCTTT,CASSSENTEAFF,TRBJ1-1,TRBV12-1,-,-
TGTGCCAGCAGTGACCGGGACAAGAAGCAGTACTTC,CASSDRDKKQYF,TRBJ2-7,TRBV2,once,-
TGTGCCAGCAGCCAAGACGGAACCTCGTCCTACGAGCAGTACTTC,CASSQDGTSSYEQYF,TRBJ2-7,TRBV14,-,-
TGTGCCAGCAGTACACAGGGTTTGGACACTGAAGCTTTCTTT,CASSTQGLDTEAFF,TRBJ1-1,TRBV28,-,-
TGTGCCAGCAGCTTGGGGAGGGGGGCCGGCGAGCAGTACTTC,CASSLGRGAGEQYF,TRBJ2-7,TRBV5-8,-,-
TGTGCCAGCAGCCAGGACAGGGACCGAGCTTTCTTT,CASSQDRDRAFF,TRBJ1-1,TRBV5-4,few,TRBD1